A selection of T cell receptor beta chains follows, all from one sample in a study of cytomegalovirus exposure and HLA in healthy donors. TCRdb keeps only in-frame clones here, not all; method: immunoSEQ multiplex PCR. This sample has tens of thousands of clones, with roughly a tenth found just once. Sequencing input: PBMCs. The receptors originated from a man in his sixties in good health and CMV-seropositive. Both conserved end residues are part of each CDR3. Each record gives: V gene, J gene, clone size, D gene, CDR3 protein, CDR3 DNA. A D gene is named only where the DNA matches it firmly. Clone size is given for some rows only: seen once, a few or many times, or a class if the clone is expanded.

v_call: TRBV11-2; j_call: TRBJ1-4; clone_size: few; d_call: .; cdr3_aa: CASSSKGGDHEKLFF; cdr3_nt: TGTGCCAGCAGCTCTAAAGGGGGAGACCATGAAAAACTGTTTTTT
v_call: TRBV11-3; j_call: TRBJ2-2; clone_size: .; d_call: .; cdr3_aa: CASSSPLRGHTGELFF; cdr3_nt: TGTGCCAGCAGCTCCCCGTTGCGGGGACACACCGGGGAGCTGTTTTTT
v_call: TRBV30; j_call: TRBJ2-3; clone_size: .; d_call: .; cdr3_aa: CACPGGSSTDTQYF; cdr3_nt: TGTGCCTGTCCTGGGGGCAGCAGCACAGATACGCAGTATTTT
v_call: TRBV18; j_call: TRBJ1-4; clone_size: .; d_call: .; cdr3_aa: CASSQGTTNEKLFF; cdr3_nt: TGTGCCAGCTCGCAGGGCACAACTAATGAAAAACTGTTTTTT
v_call: TRBV30; j_call: TRBJ1-3; clone_size: .; d_call: .; cdr3_aa: CAWSVGGQGNTIYF; cdr3_nt: TGTGCCTGGAGTGTAGGAGGGCAGGGAAACACCATATATTTT
v_call: TRBV5-4; j_call: TRBJ1-6; clone_size: .; d_call: TRBD1; cdr3_aa: CASSSGTGFYNSPLHF; cdr3_nt: TGTGCCAGCAGCTCAGGGACAGGCTTCTATAATTCACCCCTCCACTTT
v_call: TRBV28; j_call: TRBJ2-7; clone_size: few; d_call: .; cdr3_aa: CASSTDSSYEQYF; cdr3_nt: TGTGCCAGCAGTACGGACAGCTCCTACGAGCAGTACTTC
v_call: TRBV30; j_call: TRBJ2-1; clone_size: .; d_call: .; cdr3_aa: CAWSLADREQFF; cdr3_nt: TGTGCCTGGAGTTTAGCGGACAGGGAGCAGTTCTTC
v_call: TRBV28; j_call: TRBJ1-1; clone_size: once; d_call: TRBD1; cdr3_aa: CASTLGQVNTEAFF; cdr3_nt: TGTGCCAGCACCCTCGGACAGGTTAACACTGAAGCTTTCTTT
v_call: TRBV4-1; j_call: TRBJ1-1; clone_size: .; d_call: .; cdr3_aa: CASSRWGRALNTEAFF; cdr3_nt: TGCGCCAGCAGCCGCTGGGGCAGGGCCCTGAACACTGAAGCTTTCTTT
v_call: TRBV5-1; j_call: TRBJ1-1; clone_size: .; d_call: .; cdr3_aa: CASRADMNTEAFF; cdr3_nt: TGCGCCAGCAGGGCCGACATGAACACTGAAGCTTTCTTT
v_call: TRBV6-5; j_call: TRBJ2-5; clone_size: .; d_call: TRBD1; cdr3_aa: CASSSLSQGGQETQYF; cdr3_nt: TGTGCCAGCAGTTCCTTGTCACAGGGGGGCCAAGAGACCCAGTACTTC
v_call: TRBV27; j_call: TRBJ1-2; clone_size: .; d_call: TRBD1; cdr3_aa: CASSLSPGQLYGYTF; cdr3_nt: TGTGCCAGCAGTTTATCCCCGGGACAGCTATATGGCTACACCTTC
v_call: TRBV18; j_call: TRBJ2-2; clone_size: few; d_call: TRBD1; cdr3_aa: CASSPPQGANTGELFF; cdr3_nt: TGTGCCAGCTCACCACCCCAGGGGGCGAACACCGGGGAGCTGTTTTTT
v_call: TRBV5-8; j_call: TRBJ2-3; clone_size: .; d_call: .; cdr3_aa: CAGGLTSTDTQYF; cdr3_nt: TGTGCCGGAGGACTGACTAGCACAGATACGCAGTATTTT
v_call: TRBV18; j_call: TRBJ1-1; clone_size: .; d_call: .; cdr3_aa: CASSQQGTWDTEAFF; cdr3_nt: TGTGCCAGCTCCCAGCAGGGCACCTGGGACACTGAAGCTTTCTTT
v_call: TRBV6-5; j_call: TRBJ2-7; clone_size: few; d_call: .; cdr3_aa: CASTDGGIEQYF; cdr3_nt: TGTGCCAGCACCGACGGAGGGATCGAGCAGTACTTC
v_call: TRBV6-4; j_call: TRBJ1-5; clone_size: .; d_call: .; cdr3_aa: CASSAEIDQPQHF; cdr3_nt: TGTGCCAGCAGTGCGGAGATAGATCAGCCCCAGCATTTT
v_call: TRBV27; j_call: TRBJ1-4; clone_size: .; d_call: .; cdr3_aa: CASRTAATNEKLFF; cdr3_nt: TGTGCCAGCCGGACAGCCGCAACTAATGAAAAACTGTTTTTT
v_call: TRBV6-1; j_call: TRBJ1-4; clone_size: few; d_call: .; cdr3_aa: CASSDLLLRANEKLFF; cdr3_nt: TGTGCCAGCAGTGATCTCCTGTTACGGGCTAATGAAAAACTGTTTTTT
v_call: TRBV5-1; j_call: TRBJ1-4; clone_size: .; d_call: TRBD1; cdr3_aa: CASSSRTGSEKLFF; cdr3_nt: TGCGCCAGCAGCTCTCGGACAGGGTCGGAAAAACTGTTTTTT
v_call: TRBV18; j_call: TRBJ1-2; clone_size: .; d_call: .; cdr3_aa: CASSPPAGAQDGYTF; cdr3_nt: TGTGCCAGCTCACCACCTGCGGGGGCTCAGGATGGCTACACCTTC
v_call: TRBV19; j_call: TRBJ2-2; clone_size: .; d_call: .; cdr3_aa: CASRANPGTGELFF; cdr3_nt: TGTGCCAGTAGGGCCAATCCGGGCACCGGGGAGCTGTTTTTT
v_call: TRBV11-2; j_call: TRBJ1-5; clone_size: .; d_call: .; cdr3_aa: CASSPGGGNQPQHF; cdr3_nt: TGTGCCAGCAGCCCCGGGGGGGGTAATCAGCCCCAGCATTTT
v_call: TRBV6-5; j_call: TRBJ2-2; clone_size: few; d_call: TRBD1; cdr3_aa: CASTLDRGVGELFF; cdr3_nt: TGTGCCAGCACCCTGGACAGGGGAGTCGGGGAGCTGTTTTTT
v_call: TRBV5-1; j_call: TRBJ2-1; clone_size: .; d_call: TRBD2; cdr3_aa: CASSSGTSGYNEQFF; cdr3_nt: TGCGCCAGCAGTTCCGGGACTAGCGGGTACAATGAGCAGTTCTTC
v_call: TRBV10-3; j_call: TRBJ2-1; clone_size: .; d_call: TRBD2; cdr3_aa: CATTSGGVSYNEQFF; cdr3_nt: TGTGCCACGACTAGCGGGGGGGTCTCCTACAATGAGCAGTTCTTC